This T cell receptor (beta chain) is from a study of blood T cell repertoires in COVID-19. Original handling: Estimation of nucleated cell counts relied on the amplification of reference gene primers. The data were produced by immunoSEQ multiplex PCR, yet TCRdb's version contains in-frame clones alone and is incomplete. Clonal size and the V and J genes are those of that table, whereas D and trimming came from the DNA. The sample lists hundreds of thousands of clones; roughly nine tenths were seen once. CDR3 length: 13 amino acids. Germline V lookup: CDR1 MNHEY, CDR2 SMNVEV (reference sequence). Between the trimmed V and J ends, which lost 0 bases and 4 bases, there was a span of 6 bases. In this sample, this clone turned up a few times.

This chain joins TRBV27 and TRBJ1-1; D possibly corresponds to TRBD1 (6 bases). Sequences were obtained from PBMCs or T cells enriched from blood (not recorded which). The receptor was isolated from a man under 40 who had recovered from COVID-19. CDR3 bases: TGTGCCAGCAGTTTATCAGGGGGCACTGAAGCTTTCTTT. Translation gives CASSLSGGTEAFF.